The entry below gives a single T cell receptor (beta chain) sequence along with its context. These data come from a study of T cell changes during pregnancy in multiple sclerosis. Sequenced by immunoSEQ multiplex PCR; TCRdb stores in-frame clones only, minus some. The top ten clones hold 3% to 4% of a sample with approximately 61,000 clones, roughly 90% of them seen once. The sequencing here drew on peripheral blood, taken after pregnancy. The clonotype was recovered from a female donor in good health, enrolled as a control in a pregnancy study.

CDR3 residues: CASSLVQLTGELFF. CDR3 in DNA: TGTGCCAGCAGTTTAGTACAGCTCACCGGGGAGCTGTTTTTT. The gene calls are TRBV28 and TRBJ2-2; D remains ambiguous. The V and J ends lost 2 bases and 4 bases respectively, with 8 bases between them. CDR1 and CDR2 (germline): MDHEN, SYDVKM. The CDR3 consists of 14 residues.